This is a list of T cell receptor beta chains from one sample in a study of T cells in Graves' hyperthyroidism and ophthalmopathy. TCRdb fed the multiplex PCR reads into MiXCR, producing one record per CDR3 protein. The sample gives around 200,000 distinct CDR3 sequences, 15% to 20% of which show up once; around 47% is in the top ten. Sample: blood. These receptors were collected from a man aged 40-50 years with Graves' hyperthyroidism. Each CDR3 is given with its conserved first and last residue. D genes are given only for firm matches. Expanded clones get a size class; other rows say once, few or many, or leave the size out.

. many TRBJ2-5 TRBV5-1 CASSFRGRSRETQYF TGCGCCAGCAGTTTTCGGGGGAGATCTAGGGAGACCCAGTACTTC
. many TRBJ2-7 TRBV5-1 CASSLGHGTDSYEQYF TGCGCCAGCAGCTTGGGGCACGGGACTGACTCCTACGAGCAGTACTTC
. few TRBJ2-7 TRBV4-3 CASSPRLTYEQYF TGCGCCAGCAGCCCCCGGCTAACCTACGAGCAGTACTTC
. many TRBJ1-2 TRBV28 CASSYIGGGYTF TGTGCCAGCAGTTATATTGGGGGTGGCTACACCTTC
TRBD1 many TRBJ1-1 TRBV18 CASSPLEQGGPEAFF TGTGCCAGCTCACCTTTGGAGCAGGGGGGCCCTGAAGCTTTCTTT
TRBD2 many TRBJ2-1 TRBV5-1 CASSPRTSGGANEQFF TGCGCCAGCAGCCCAAGGACTAGCGGGGGGGCAAATGAGCAGTTCTTC
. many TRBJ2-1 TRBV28 CASTPSGGGPNEQFF TGTGCCAGCACCCCCTCAGGGGGAGGGCCCAATGAGCAGTTCTTC
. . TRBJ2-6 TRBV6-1 CASSGANVLTF TGTGCCAGCAGTGGGGCCAACGTCCTGACTTTC
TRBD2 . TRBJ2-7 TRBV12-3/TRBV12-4 CASSQTSGRNDEQYF TGTGCCAGCAGCCAGACTAGCGGGAGGAATGACGAGCAGTACTTC
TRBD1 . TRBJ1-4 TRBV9 CASSVDGSGGEKLFF TGTGCCAGCAGCGTAGATGGTTCAGGGGGAGAAAAACTGTTTTTT
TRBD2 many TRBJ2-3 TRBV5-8 CASSLRLAGGGADTQYF TGTGCCAGCAGCTTGCGACTAGCGGGGGGCGGGGCAGATACGCAGTATTTT